This is a list of T cell receptor beta chains from one sample in a study of CD8 T cells in ankylosing spondylitis. TCRdb re-called the 5' RACE reads with MiXCR, one entry per CDR3 protein. The sample lists approximately 540,000 distinct CDR3 sequences; approximately 12% were seen once. The sample taken for sequencing was blood, either unsorted or a sorted T cell fraction (not recorded which). These receptors were obtained from a male donor with ankylosing spondylitis. The CDR3 runs from the conserved cysteine through the conserved F or W. Fields, in order: CDR3 DNA, CDR3 protein, V gene, clone size, D gene, J gene. The D gene is left open where the match is weak. Not every row has a clone size; where given, it reads once, few, many or a size class.

cdr3_nt: TGTGCCAGCGCGTCCCAGAGCAATCAGCCCCAGCATTTT
cdr3_aa: CASASQSNQPQHF
v_call: TRBV6-6
clone_size: few
d_call: .
j_call: TRBJ1-5

cdr3_nt: TGTGCCAGCAGTCAGGACTACCTCACCTCCGGGGAGCTGTTTTTT
cdr3_aa: CASSQDYLTSGELFF
v_call: TRBV2
clone_size: .
d_call: .
j_call: TRBJ2-2

cdr3_nt: TGTGCCGCGGCAGGGGGCTGGTCCGGGGAGCTGTTTTTT
cdr3_aa: CAAAGGWSGELFF
v_call: TRBV28
clone_size: .
d_call: TRBD1
j_call: TRBJ2-2

cdr3_nt: TGTGCCAGCAGCCGGATGGGACAGGGGGTTTACAATGAGCAGTTCTTC
cdr3_aa: CASSRMGQGVYNEQFF
v_call: TRBV7-9
clone_size: few
d_call: TRBD1
j_call: TRBJ2-1

cdr3_nt: TGTGCCAGCTCACCACCGTCTAGCGGGAGAATTGAGCAGTTCTTC
cdr3_aa: CASSPPSSGRIEQFF
v_call: TRBV18
clone_size: many
d_call: TRBD2
j_call: TRBJ2-1

cdr3_nt: TGCGCCAGCAGCCCTGACCACCGGGACAGGGAAGGCTACACCTTC
cdr3_aa: CASSPDHRDREGYTF
v_call: TRBV5-1
clone_size: .
d_call: TRBD1
j_call: TRBJ1-2

cdr3_nt: TGCAGTGCCCCCGTGGTAGCGGGGGCTTTTAGCACAGATACGCAGTATTTT
cdr3_aa: CSAPVVAGAFSTDTQYF
v_call: TRBV20-1
clone_size: .
d_call: TRBD2
j_call: TRBJ2-3

cdr3_nt: TGTGCCAGCAGTGATACAACTTGGGATCAGCCCCAGCATTTT
cdr3_aa: CASSDTTWDQPQHF
v_call: TRBV2
clone_size: few
d_call: .
j_call: TRBJ1-5

cdr3_nt: TGTGCCAGCAACCGACAGGGTGAGAATCAGCCCCAGCATTTT
cdr3_aa: CASNRQGENQPQHF
v_call: TRBV19
clone_size: .
d_call: TRBD1
j_call: TRBJ1-5

cdr3_nt: TGCGCCAGCAGCTTGTCTTCGACAGGGGCAACCGGGGAGCTGTTTTTT
cdr3_aa: CASSLSSTGATGELFF
v_call: TRBV5-1
clone_size: .
d_call: TRBD1
j_call: TRBJ2-2

cdr3_nt: TGTGCCAGCAGTTTAGAACAGGGTGGTGGCTACACCTTC
cdr3_aa: CASSLEQGGGYTF
v_call: TRBV12-3/TRBV12-4
clone_size: few
d_call: .
j_call: TRBJ1-2

cdr3_nt: TGTGCCAGCAGCAGCTGGAGGGGGGCCCAGTACTTC
cdr3_aa: CASSSWRGAQYF
v_call: TRBV12-3/TRBV12-4
clone_size: few
d_call: .
j_call: TRBJ2-5

cdr3_nt: TGTGCCAGCAGTCGAAAGGATAATTCACCCCTCCACTTT
cdr3_aa: CASSRKDNSPLHF
v_call: TRBV3-1
clone_size: .
d_call: .
j_call: TRBJ1-6

cdr3_nt: TGCGCCAGCAGCTTTCCAGGGGGCGAATTGAGTGGCTACACCTTC
cdr3_aa: CASSFPGGELSGYTF
v_call: TRBV5-1
clone_size: .
d_call: TRBD1
j_call: TRBJ1-2

cdr3_nt: TGTGCCAGCAGCTTACAGAGGAGTTCAGATACGCAGTATTTT
cdr3_aa: CASSLQRSSDTQYF
v_call: TRBV7-2
clone_size: .
d_call: .
j_call: TRBJ2-3

cdr3_nt: TGTGCCAGCAGTCCAAAGAACACCGGGGAGCTGTTTTTT
cdr3_aa: CASSPKNTGELFF
v_call: TRBV2
clone_size: many
d_call: .
j_call: TRBJ2-2

cdr3_nt: TGCGCCAGCAGCCCGGAATTAAGGAACACTGAAGCTTTCTTT
cdr3_aa: CASSPELRNTEAFF
v_call: TRBV5-1
clone_size: .
d_call: .
j_call: TRBJ1-1

cdr3_nt: TGTGCCAGCAGTGCCCTCCTAAACCCCTACAATGAGCAGTTCTTC
cdr3_aa: CASSALLNPYNEQFF
v_call: TRBV2
clone_size: many
d_call: .
j_call: TRBJ2-1

cdr3_nt: TGCGCCAGCAGCTTAGGCGACAGGGACCTGATTAGGGCCACCGGGGAGCTGTTTTTT
cdr3_aa: CASSLGDRDLIRATGELFF
v_call: TRBV5-1
clone_size: few
d_call: TRBD1
j_call: TRBJ2-2

cdr3_nt: TGTGCCAGTAGAGGGCGGGGGCAACTTAGCTCCTACAATGAGCAGTTCTTC
cdr3_aa: CASRGRGQLSSYNEQFF
v_call: TRBV19
clone_size: .
d_call: .
j_call: TRBJ2-1

cdr3_nt: TGTGCCACCAGTGATTTAAGGGAGCTGTTTTTT
cdr3_aa: CATSDLRELFF
v_call: TRBV24-1
clone_size: .
d_call: .
j_call: TRBJ2-2

cdr3_nt: TGTGCCAGCAGCTTCTCGGCTAGCGGCGGGGAGCTGTTTTTT
cdr3_aa: CASSFSASGGELFF
v_call: TRBV7-2
clone_size: few
d_call: TRBD2
j_call: TRBJ2-2

cdr3_nt: TGTGCCAGCAGCAAAGGGCACTTTAATCAGCCCCAGCATTTT
cdr3_aa: CASSKGHFNQPQHF
v_call: TRBV21-1
clone_size: .
d_call: .
j_call: TRBJ1-5

cdr3_nt: TGTGCCAGCAGCCAAGCCGAAGATTTGGGACCTAGGGGCCTGACTCCTGGGGCCAACGTCCTGACTTTC
cdr3_aa: CASSQAEDLGPRGLTPGANVLTF
v_call: TRBV14
clone_size: .
d_call: .
j_call: TRBJ2-6

cdr3_nt: TGCGCCAGCAGCGTACAGGATCCTAACACTGAAGCTTTCTTT
cdr3_aa: CASSVQDPNTEAFF
v_call: TRBV5-1
clone_size: .
d_call: .
j_call: TRBJ1-1

cdr3_nt: TGTGCCAGCAGCTTAGGCGTGTCGGGAGCAGGGGAGACCCAGTACTTC
cdr3_aa: CASSLGVSGAGETQYF
v_call: TRBV7-2
clone_size: .
d_call: .
j_call: TRBJ2-5

cdr3_nt: TGTGCCAGCAGTCCCCCAGGGGATGGTGATACGCAGTATTTT
cdr3_aa: CASSPPGDGDTQYF
v_call: TRBV6-1
clone_size: few
d_call: .
j_call: TRBJ2-3

cdr3_nt: TGCGCCAGCAGCCAGTTGACAGGGCTTAACACTGAAGCTTTCTTT
cdr3_aa: CASSQLTGLNTEAFF
v_call: TRBV4-1
clone_size: few
d_call: TRBD1
j_call: TRBJ1-1

cdr3_nt: TGTGCCACCAGTGATATAGGGGACAGGGACGCCGCAGATACGCAGTATTTT
cdr3_aa: CATSDIGDRDAADTQYF
v_call: TRBV24-1
clone_size: many
d_call: TRBD1
j_call: TRBJ2-3

cdr3_nt: TGCGCCAGCAGCTTACAGGGTTGGGCCTACAATGAGCAGTTCTTC
cdr3_aa: CASSLQGWAYNEQFF
v_call: TRBV5-1
clone_size: few
d_call: .
j_call: TRBJ2-1

cdr3_nt: TGTGCCAGCAGTTTAGAGGGACAGGTTAAGTTCTTC
cdr3_aa: CASSLEGQVKFF
v_call: TRBV28
clone_size: few
d_call: TRBD1
j_call: TRBJ2-1

cdr3_nt: TGTGCCAGCAAACAGGGGAGTCAGCCCCAGCATTTT
cdr3_aa: CASKQGSQPQHF
v_call: TRBV28
clone_size: few
d_call: TRBD1
j_call: TRBJ1-5

cdr3_nt: TGCAGTGCTAGGTGGGGCCCTGAAGCTTTCTTT
cdr3_aa: CSARWGPEAFF
v_call: TRBV20-1
clone_size: .
d_call: .
j_call: TRBJ1-1

cdr3_nt: TGCAGTGCTACGGAAGGGACTAGCGGACCGATGGGCTACAATGAGCAGTTCTTC
cdr3_aa: CSATEGTSGPMGYNEQFF
v_call: TRBV20-1
clone_size: .
d_call: TRBD2
j_call: TRBJ2-1

cdr3_nt: TGCGCCAGCAGCGCGGACATGGATCAGCCCCAGCATTTT
cdr3_aa: CASSADMDQPQHF
v_call: TRBV5-1
clone_size: .
d_call: .
j_call: TRBJ1-5

cdr3_nt: TGTGCCAGCAGCGACTCATGGGGGAACACTGAAGCTTTCTTT
cdr3_aa: CASSDSWGNTEAFF
v_call: TRBV11-2
clone_size: .
d_call: .
j_call: TRBJ1-1

cdr3_nt: TGTGCCAGCAGGATAGCGGCAGGGGGCGCGGTGGCTGAAGCTTTCTTT
cdr3_aa: CASRIAAGGAVAEAFF
v_call: TRBV6-2/TRBV6-3
clone_size: .
d_call: TRBD1
j_call: TRBJ1-1

cdr3_nt: TGTGCCAGCAGCCAAGTGAGGTTCCAAGAGACCCAGTACTTC
cdr3_aa: CASSQVRFQETQYF
v_call: TRBV3-1
clone_size: few
d_call: .
j_call: TRBJ2-5

cdr3_nt: TGTGCCAGCAGTGCGAGGGAGGGTCTGACCGGGGAGCTGTTTTTT
cdr3_aa: CASSAREGLTGELFF
v_call: TRBV12-3/TRBV12-4
clone_size: many
d_call: TRBD2
j_call: TRBJ2-2

cdr3_nt: TGCGCCAGTGCCTTTCAACCAGGGAGGTACGAGCAGTACTTC
cdr3_aa: CASAFQPGRYEQYF
v_call: TRBV5-1
clone_size: .
d_call: .
j_call: TRBJ2-7

cdr3_nt: TGTGCCAGCAGCCAAGCCGGGACAGGGGGCGTGGGCAATCAGCCCCAGCATTTT
cdr3_aa: CASSQAGTGGVGNQPQHF
v_call: TRBV3-1
clone_size: .
d_call: TRBD1
j_call: TRBJ1-5

cdr3_nt: TGTGCCAGCAGCTTAAACCCCCAGGAGACCCAGTACTTC
cdr3_aa: CASSLNPQETQYF
v_call: TRBV7-7
clone_size: many
d_call: .
j_call: TRBJ2-5

cdr3_nt: TGCGCCAGCAGCTCGACTAGTCAAGAGACCCAGTACTTC
cdr3_aa: CASSSTSQETQYF
v_call: TRBV5-1
clone_size: .
d_call: .
j_call: TRBJ2-5

cdr3_nt: TGCAGTGCTAAAGATCGGGTCGTGGGCTACGAGCAGTACTTC
cdr3_aa: CSAKDRVVGYEQYF
v_call: TRBV20-1
clone_size: few
d_call: .
j_call: TRBJ2-7